A single sample is the source of the 25 T cell receptor beta chains below, sequenced in a study of CD8+ T cells in alopecia areata (dated by TCRdb to 2016 to 2019). Libraries were made using the immunoSEQ multiplex PCR assay. RNA was extracted from all samples and reverse transcribed into cDNA as template for TCR sequencing. This is the immuneACCESS table as TCRdb keeps it, with only in-frame sequences that have V and J called. A part of the clones is gone; compared with another copy, unresolved V genes explain less than half, and the rest is unexplained. In this sample the table shows more than 95,000 clones, less than 50% of which occur a single time. The ten biggest clones cover over 9.5% of the sample. The sample consisted of NKG2D-low CD8+ T cells sorted from blood. The cell subset or site tag for this specimen amounts to: sorted CD8+ NKG2D-low blood T cells. The receptors here all came from a human donor with alopecia areata.

The chain uses TRBV29-1 and TRBJ2-7, with TRBD2 matching over 9 bases. Germline V lookup: CDR1 SQVTM, CDR2 ANQGSEA. Germline trimming cut 7 bases from V and 6 bases from J; bases unmatched to any gene: 7. The CDR3 runs to 12 residues. The DNA of the CDR3 is TGCAGCGCCGCGGCGGGAGGGCTCGAGCAGTACTTC. The encoded protein is CSAAAGGLEQYF.

The chain recombines TRBV29-1 with TRBJ2-3; TRBD2 aligns across 14 bases. Germline CDR1 SQVTM, CDR2 ANQGSEA. The CDR3 spans 15 residues. The junction had 4 bases not matched to a gene; V was cut back by 6 bases and J by 2 bases. The DNA for the CDR3 is TGCAGCGTCGGGACTAGCGGGGGATTCACAGATACGCAGTATTTT. Translating gives CSVGTSGGFTDTQYF.

The rearrangement uses TRBV6-5 and TRBJ2-3, with D perhaps matching TRBD2 (6 bases). The CDR3 is made up of 14 amino acids. Germline values: CDR1 MNHEY, CDR2 SVGAGI. The V end lost 2 bases, the J end lost 4 bases, and 10 bases lay between the germline ends. The CDR3 region is CASSYSASADTQYF. CDR3 nucleotide sequence: TGTGCCAGCAGTTACAGTGCTAGCGCAGATACGCAGTATTTT.

This chain uses TRBV29-1 with TRBJ2-2; D not certain. The germline gives CDR1 SQVTM, CDR2 ANQGSEA. This CDR3 comprises 16 residues. Trimming stripped 0 bases from V and 0 bases from J, with 11 bases between. Here the CDR3 DNA reads TGCAGCGTTGAAGATGATCAGGTTACGAACACCGGGGAGCTGTTTTTT. Residues: CSVEDDQVTNTGELFF.

This clone appeared a few times. J is TRBJ2-1 and V is TRBV5-1, with D unclear. Germline V lookup: CDR1 SGHRS, CDR2 YFSETQ. Trimming cost V 1 base and J 7 bases, with 12 bases left between them. CDR3 length equals 14 residues. The CDR3 DNA is TGCGCCAGCAGCTTGTACCCAATAGGGAATGAGCAGTTCTTC. This codes for CASSLYPIGNEQFF.

This chain uses TRBV14 with TRBJ2-7; a possible D gene is TRBD2 (6 bases). V shed 0 bases and J shed 4 bases, with 19 bases lying between them. This CDR3 is built from 17 residues. Germline CDR1 reads SGHDN; CDR2 reads FVKESK. The CDR3 reads CASSQDWRSSDWYEQYF. CDR3 nucleotide sequence: TGTGCCAGCAGCCAAGATTGGCGGTCTAGCGATTGGTACGAGCAGTACTTC.

This clone was picked up a small number of times. J is TRBJ1-1 and V is TRBV29-1; maybe TRBD1 (6 bases). This CDR3 comprises 15 residues. V lost 0 bases and J 5 bases, leaving 16 bases between the germline ends. Germline CDR1 and CDR2: SQVTM and ANQGSEA. Written as DNA, the CDR3 is TGCAGCGTTGAAGATCTAGCAGGGGATGGGACTGAAGCTTTCTTT. Its translation is CSVEDLAGDGTEAFF.

This chain links TRBV28 with TRBJ1-1; 7 nucleotides line up with TRBD1. In germline, CDR1 is MDHEN, CDR2 SYDVKM. V trimming: 5 bases; J trimming: 0 bases; junction bases outside the gene matches: 9. The CDR3 extends over 16 amino acids. Written as DNA, the CDR3 is TGTGCCAGCAGTCTAGGAGACAGGGCGGTGAACACTGAAGCTTTCTTT. Translated: CASSLGDRAVNTEAFF.

The chain recombines TRBV9 with TRBJ1-5; D remains ambiguous. The CDR3 length is 13 residues. Germline V gene data show CDR1 as SGDLS and CDR2 as YYNGEE. V lost 0 bases and J lost 5, with 6 bases in between. CDR3: CASSVGEDQPQHF. DNA of the CDR3: TGTGCCAGCAGCGTAGGGGAGGATCAGCCCCAGCATTTT.

This clone was picked up a small number of times. CDR3: CASTPGTGYNEQFF. CDR3 nucleotides: TGTGCCAGCACCCCCGGGACGGGGTACAATGAGCAGTTCTTC. The chain combines TRBV7-9 with TRBJ2-1; D is perhaps TRBD1 or TRBD2 (5 bases each). With 7 bases removed from V and 4 bases from J, the gap between germline ends came to 14 bases. Germline V lookup: CDR1 SEHNR, CDR2 FQNEAQ (reference sequence). CDR3 length: 14 residues.

This clone was seen a handful of times. The V call is TRBV6-4, the J call TRBJ2-2; unclear D gene. Germline V gene lookup returns CDR1 MRHNA and CDR2 SNTAGT. Trimming took off 4 bases at V and 1 base at J, with 4 bases between the two ends. This CDR3 is 13 amino acids long. CDR3 in amino acids: CASSAGNTGELFF. CDR3 bases: TGTGCCAGCAGTGCAGGGAACACCGGGGAGCTGTTTTTT.

This clone was detected only a few times. The chain uses TRBV29-1 and TRBJ2-5; a possible D gene is TRBD1 (6 bases). Germline values: CDR1 SQVTM, CDR2 ANQGSEA. This CDR3 has 11 residues. The CDR3 DNA sequence: TGCAGATACAGGGTCCAAGAGACCCAGTACTTC. It encodes CRYRVQETQYF. Full variable domain (outside the CDR3, taken from reference TRBV29-1 and TRBJ2-5): SAVISQKPSRDICQRGTSLTIQCQVDSQVTMMFWYRQQPGQSLTLIATANQGSEATYESGFVIDKFPISRPNLTFSTLTVSNMSPEDSSIYLCRYRVQETQYFGPGTRLLVL.

This sequence joins TRBV10-3 and TRBJ2-5, with D tentatively TRBD1 (5 bases). Germline lookup yields CDR1 ENHRY and CDR2 SYGVKD. Trimming stripped 3 bases from V and 5 bases from J, with 10 bases between. CDR3 length: 13 residues. The CDR3: CAISEARDETQYF. The DNA for the CDR3 is TGTGCCATCAGTGAAGCCAGGGATGAGACCCAGTACTTC.

This chain joins TRBV29-1 and TRBJ2-5; possibly TRBD1 or TRBD2 for D (6 bases each). The J call is in doubt because the DNA end fits TRBJ2-7 better. Per germline, CDR1 SQVTM and CDR2 ANQGSEA. The CDR3 extends over 13 amino acids. CDR3 in amino acids: CSAQVGGGSEQYF. CDR3 in DNA: TGCAGCGCCCAGGTCGGAGGGGGGAGCGAGCAGTACTTC.

The chain has TRBV29-1 and TRBJ2-4; D is unclear. CDR3 length: 13 amino acids. Trimming removed 2 bases from V and 14 bases from J, with 19 bases in between. CDR1 is SQVTM and CDR2 is ANQGSEA in the germline V gene. In DNA form, the CDR3 reads TGCAGCGTTGAACGGGCCGACACGAATGGGAAGTACTTC. Translated: CSVERADTNGKYF.

The chain combines TRBV28 with TRBJ2-7; D is uncertain. Germline V gives CDR1 MDHEN, CDR2 SYDVKM. The CDR3 has 13 residues. Trimming pared 1 base from V and 2 bases from J, leaving 6 bases between. DNA for the CDR3: TGTGCCAGCAGTTTATCGAGCACCTACGAGCAGTACTTC. Translated, it gives CASSLSSTYEQYF. The full variable domain, rest sourced from reference TRBV28 and TRBJ2-7, is DVKVTQSSRYLVKRTGEKVFLECVQDMDHENMFWYRQDPGLGLRLIYFSYDVKMKEKGDIPEGYSVSREKKERFSLILESASTNQTSMYLCASSLSSTYEQYFGPGTRLTVT.

The chain joins TRBV29-1 to TRBJ2-2; D perhaps matches TRBD2 (5 bases). This CDR3 comprises 11 residues. Trimming pared 3 bases from V and 7 bases from J, leaving 6 bases between. CDR1 is SQVTM, CDR2 ANQGSEA, per germline. The CDR3 here is CSVDRGGELFF. The CDR3 coding sequence is TGCAGCGTTGATCGGGGCGGGGAGCTGTTTTTT.

V gene TRBV11-2 combines with J gene TRBJ2-3; perhaps TRBD2 as D (6 bases). Germline CDR1 reads SGHAT; CDR2 reads FQNNGV. V shed 1 base and J shed 9 bases, with 14 bases lying between them. The CDR3 covers 14 residues. This chain's CDR3 is CASSLATTEGTQYF. In DNA form, the CDR3 reads TGTGCCAGCAGCTTAGCCACGACGGAGGGGACGCAGTATTTT. Complete variable domain (other parts from reference TRBV11-2 and TRBJ2-3): EAGVAQSPRYKIIEKRQSVAFWCNPISGHATLYWYQQILGQGPKLLIQFQNNGVVDDSQLPKDRFSAERLKGVDSTLKIQPAKLEDSAVYLCASSLATTEGTQYFGPGTRLTVL.

This clone was seen a handful of times. J is TRBJ1-1 and V is TRBV29-1; a weak D match, TRBD1 (5 bases). This CDR3 is built from 13 residues. Germline V lookup: CDR1 SQVTM, CDR2 ANQGSEA. V was clipped by 4 bases and J by 3 bases, with 12 bases between them. The DNA of the CDR3 is TGCAGCGTTGGCTTGGGGGTTGACACTGAAGCTTTCTTT. Encoded protein: CSVGLGVDTEAFF.

V and J are TRBV13 and TRBJ2-5; maybe TRBD1 (5 bases). Germline V gene lookup returns CDR1 PRHDT and CDR2 FYEKMQ (reference sequence). The V end was cut by 6 bases, the J end by 2 bases, with 13 bases between. The CDR3 runs to 14 residues. In nucleotides, the CDR3 is TGTGCCAGCAGTCCGCCCGACAGTCAAGAGACCCAGTACTTC. Its protein is CASSPPDSQETQYF. Complete variable domain (other parts from reference TRBV13 and TRBJ2-5): AAGVIQSPRHLIKEKRETATLKCYPIPRHDTVYWYQQGPGQDPQFLISFYEKMQSDKGSIPDRFSAQQFSDYHSELNMSSLELGDSALYFCASSPPDSQETQYFGPGTRLLVL.

This clone was observed once. V gene TRBV30 combines with J gene TRBJ1-2; D gene uncertain. The CDR3 is 13 residues long. In germline, CDR1 is GTSNPN, CDR2 SVGIG (reference sequence). V lost 5 bases to trimming and J lost 0 bases, with 10 bases between them. For the CDR3, the DNA is TGTGCCTGGGCGGCGGACTCTAACTATGGCTACACCTTC. This sequence encodes CAWAADSNYGYTF.

The chain uses TRBV29-1 and TRBJ1-2; no reliable D call. The CDR3 is made up of 11 amino acids. Looked up from germline, CDR1 is SQVTM and CDR2 is ANQGSEA. V was cut by 4 bases and J by 8 bases, with 11 bases left in between. CDR3 DNA: TGCAGCGTTGTTGTGGGGTTAGGCTACACCTTC. It codes for CSVVVGLGYTF.

With respect to this clone: In the same sample, other DNA sequences code for this CDR3. The chain couples TRBV30 to TRBJ2-1, with D maybe TRBD2 (5 bases). The V gene lost 0 bases and the J gene lost 6 bases, with 6 bases spanning the gap. The CDR3 is 12 residues long. CDR1 is GTSNPN, CDR2 SVGIG, per germline (reference sequence). CDR3 in amino acids: CAWSVRGNEQFF. CDR3 DNA sequence: TGTGCCTGGAGTGTACGGGGCAATGAGCAGTTCTTC.

The chain has TRBV29-1 and TRBJ2-6; TRBD1 aligns across 9 bases. V lost 6 bases and J lost 0; bases outside the gene matches: 6. CDR1 is SQVTM and CDR2 is ANQGSEA in the germline V gene. The length of the CDR3 is 16 residues. The CDR3 bases are TGCAGCGTAAGGACAGGGGTGGGCTCTGGGGCCAACGTCCTGACTTTC. It yields the protein CSVRTGVGSGANVLTF.

CDR3 coding DNA: TGCAGCGTTCGTACTGACTACGGCACTGAAGCTTTCTTT. Residues: CSVRTDYGTEAFF. The chain links TRBV29-1 to TRBJ1-1; D is uncertain. In germline, CDR1 is SQVTM, CDR2 ANQGSEA. The germline V and J ends were trimmed by 5 bases and 4 bases, with 14 bases remaining between them. The CDR3 contains 13 residues.